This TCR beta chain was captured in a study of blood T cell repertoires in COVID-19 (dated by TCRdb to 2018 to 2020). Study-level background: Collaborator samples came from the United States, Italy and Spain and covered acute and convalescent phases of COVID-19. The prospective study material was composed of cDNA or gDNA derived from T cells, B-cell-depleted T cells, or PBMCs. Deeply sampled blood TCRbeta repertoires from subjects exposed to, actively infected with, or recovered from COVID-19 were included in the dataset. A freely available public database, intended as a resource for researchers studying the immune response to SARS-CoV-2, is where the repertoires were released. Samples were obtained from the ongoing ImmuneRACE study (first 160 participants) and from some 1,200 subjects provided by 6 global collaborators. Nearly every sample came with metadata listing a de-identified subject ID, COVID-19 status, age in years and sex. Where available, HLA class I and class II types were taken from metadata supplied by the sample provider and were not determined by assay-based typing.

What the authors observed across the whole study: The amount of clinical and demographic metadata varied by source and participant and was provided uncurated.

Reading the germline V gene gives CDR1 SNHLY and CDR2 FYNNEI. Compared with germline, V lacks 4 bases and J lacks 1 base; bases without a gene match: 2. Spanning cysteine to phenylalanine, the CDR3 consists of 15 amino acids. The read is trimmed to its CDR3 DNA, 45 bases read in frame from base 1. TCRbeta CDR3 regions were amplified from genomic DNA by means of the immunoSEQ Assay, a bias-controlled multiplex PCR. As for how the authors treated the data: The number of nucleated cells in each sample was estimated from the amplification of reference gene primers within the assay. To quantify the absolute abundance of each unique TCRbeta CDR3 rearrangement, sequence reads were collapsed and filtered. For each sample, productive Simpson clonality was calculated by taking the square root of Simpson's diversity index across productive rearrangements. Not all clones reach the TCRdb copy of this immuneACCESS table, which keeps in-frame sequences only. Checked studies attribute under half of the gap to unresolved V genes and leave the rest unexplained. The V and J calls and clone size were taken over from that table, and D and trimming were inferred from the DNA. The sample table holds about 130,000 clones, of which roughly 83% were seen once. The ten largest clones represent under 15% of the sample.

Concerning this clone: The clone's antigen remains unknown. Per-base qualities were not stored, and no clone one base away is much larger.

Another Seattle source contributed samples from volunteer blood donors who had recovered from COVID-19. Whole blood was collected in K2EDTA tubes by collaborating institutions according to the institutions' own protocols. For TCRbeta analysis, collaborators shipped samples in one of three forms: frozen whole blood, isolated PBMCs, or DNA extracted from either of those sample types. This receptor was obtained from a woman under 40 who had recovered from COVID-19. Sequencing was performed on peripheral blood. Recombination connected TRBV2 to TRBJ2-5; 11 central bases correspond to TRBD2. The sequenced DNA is TGTGCCAGCAGTGTGCTAGCGGGGGGCCAAGAGACCCAGTACTTC. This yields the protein CASSVLAGGQETQYF.